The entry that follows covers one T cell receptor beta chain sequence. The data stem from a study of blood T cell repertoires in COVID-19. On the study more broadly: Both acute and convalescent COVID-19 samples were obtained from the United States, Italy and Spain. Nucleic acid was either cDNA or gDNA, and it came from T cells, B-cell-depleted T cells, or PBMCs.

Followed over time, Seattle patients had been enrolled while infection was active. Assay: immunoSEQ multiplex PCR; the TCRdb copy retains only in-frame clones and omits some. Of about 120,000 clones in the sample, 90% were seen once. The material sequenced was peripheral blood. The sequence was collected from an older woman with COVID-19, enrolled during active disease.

The CDR3 reads CASRGGSSYNEQFF. As DNA, the CDR3 is TGTGCTAGTAGGGGCGGGAGCTCCTACAATGAGCAGTTCTTC. The rearrangement links TRBV12-5 to TRBJ2-1; 7 bases are a match to TRBD2. The CDR3 runs 14 residues. The V segment lost 8 bases and the J segment 0 bases; nucleotides outside the gene matches: 4. Germline V gene lookup returns CDR1 LGHNT and CDR2 FRNRAP.